These 27 T cell receptor beta chains were sequenced from one sample in a study of OX40 agonist ivuxolimab in advanced cancers. TCRdb's table, derived via immunoSEQ multiplex PCR, lists solely in-frame clones and lacks some. The sample records 35,000 to 40,000 clones, 85% being singletons. Sequenced material: CD4+ or CD8+ T cells sorted from blood, taken in a trial of the OX40 agonist ivuxolimab. These receptors were taken from an adult with an advanced solid tumor such as melanoma, head and neck, liver or kidney cancer.

CDR3 protein: CASSVGGGGRVSGELFF. The CDR3 DNA follows: TGTGCCAGCAGCGTCGGAGGGGGCGGGAGAGTAAGCGGGGAGCTGTTTTTT. The chain has TRBV9 and TRBJ2-2; tentatively, D is TRBD1 or TRBD2 (7 bases each). The germline V gene encodes CDR1 SGDLS and CDR2 YYNGEE. Trimming left V 2 bases short and J 7 bases short, with 21 bases between. The CDR3 extends over 17 amino acids.

V and J are TRBV6-5 and TRBJ2-3; no reliable D call. The CDR3 loop spans 15 amino acids. Germline CDR1 and CDR2: MNHEY and SVGAGI. V shed 4 bases and J shed 3 bases, with 14 bases lying between them. CDR3 residues: CASSLRGARTDTQYF. The CDR3 coding sequence is TGTGCCAGCAGTTTACGAGGCGCAAGGACAGATACGCAGTATTTT.

This clone has more than one count but fewer than ten. This sequence joins TRBV6-1 and TRBJ2-3, with 8 bases matching TRBD2. CDR1 is MNHNS, CDR2 SASEGT, per germline. Trimming cost V 6 bases and J 3 bases; bases outside gene matches: 5. The CDR3 loop spans 14 amino acids. Here the CDR3 reads CASSLGLATDTQYF. In DNA, the CDR3 is TGTGCCAGCAGCCTAGGACTAGCTACAGATACGCAGTATTTT.

The J gene is TRBJ1-6, the V gene TRBV7-2, with TRBD1 matching 9 bases. The CDR3 is 14 residues long. Losses at the gene ends were 4 bases for V and 7 bases for J; bases not matched to a gene: 2. The germline gives CDR1 SGHTA, CDR2 FQGNSA. The CDR3 nucleotides are TGTGCCAGCAGCTCCGGGACAGGGAATTCACCCCTCCACTTT. Protein: CASSSGTGNSPLHF.

The chain is built from TRBV4-2 and TRBJ2-3; D possibly corresponds to TRBD1 (5 bases). Germline V CDR1 and CDR2: LGHNA, YNFKEQ. The V gene lost 0 bases and the J gene lost 4 bases, with 11 bases spanning the gap. The CDR3 is 15 amino acids. The CDR3 nucleotides are TGTGCCAGCAGCCAAGACCAGGGTATGGCAGATACGCAGTATTTT. Its translation: CASSQDQGMADTQYF.

This chain links TRBV6-5 with TRBJ2-3, with no clear D. The CDR3 totals 12 residues. Germline CDR1 is MNHEY and CDR2 is SVGAGI. V was cut by 4 bases and J by 7 bases, with 9 bases left in between. The CDR3 DNA reads as TGTGCCAGCAGTTCGTACACGAATACGCAGTATTTT. Translated, it gives CASSSYTNTQYF.

The CDR3 nucleotides are TGTGCCAGCAGCGAACAGGGTTACGAGCAGTACTTC. Amino acids: CASSEQGYEQYF. The chain recombines TRBV28 with TRBJ2-5; tentative D call: TRBD1 (6 bases). The J call may be mistaken, given a closer DNA end match to TRBJ2-7. The CDR3 runs 12 residues. In germline, CDR1 is MDHEN, CDR2 SYDVKM.

The chain couples TRBV7-2 to TRBJ2-1, with 11 positions matching TRBD2. The CDR3 sequence is 18 residues long. The V and J ends lost 1 base and 0 bases, in that order; junction bases with no gene match: 5. Germline CDR1 reads SGHTA; CDR2 reads FQGNSA. The CDR3 spells CASSLGGLAGGSYNEQFF. The DNA for the CDR3 is TGTGCCAGCAGCTTAGGTGGTCTAGCGGGAGGCTCCTACAATGAGCAGTTCTTC. Full variable domain (missing parts from reference TRBV7-2 and TRBJ2-1): GAGVSQSPSNKVTEKGKDVELRCDPISGHTALYWYRQSLGQGLEFLIYFQGNSAPDKSGLPSDRFSAERTGGSVSTLTIQRTQQEDSAVYLCASSLGGLAGGSYNEQFFGPGTRLTVL.

Written as DNA, the CDR3 is TGCGCCAGCAGTCTACAGGGGCACGAGCAGTACTTC. Protein: CASSLQGHEQYF. The gene calls are TRBV5-1 and TRBJ2-7; 7 bases are a match to TRBD1. In germline, CDR1 is SGHRS, CDR2 YFSETQ. The CDR3 sequence is 12 residues long. V lost 5 bases, J lost 5 bases, and 4 bases stayed unmatched.

This chain joins TRBV7-8 and TRBJ2-3; no reliable D call. Trimming took 1 base from V and 1 from J, leaving 6 bases between them. The germline V gene encodes CDR1 SGHVS and CDR2 FQNEAQ. CDR3 length: 14 residues. The CDR3: CASSLGLGTDTQYF. CDR3 DNA sequence: TGTGCCAGCAGCTTAGGGCTAGGCACAGATACGCAGTATTTT.

This chain connects TRBV11-1 to TRBJ1-1; no reliable D call. Germline CDR1 SGHAT, CDR2 FQDESV (reference sequence). The CDR3 runs to 12 residues. The germline V and J ends were trimmed by 3 bases and 6 bases, with 8 bases remaining between them. The CDR3 region has the DNA TGTGCCAGCAGCTTCAACACCCCTGAAGCTTTCTTT. Translating gives CASSFNTPEAFF.

The V and J genes are TRBV7-9 and TRBJ1-6; 8 bases align to TRBD1. CDR3 size: 16 residues. Germline CDR1 SEHNR, CDR2 FQNEAQ (reference sequence). The V segment lost 1 base and the J segment 9 bases; nucleotides outside the gene matches: 8. Here the CDR3 reads CASSLEFTGGRSPLHF. In nucleotides, the CDR3 is TGTGCCAGCAGCTTAGAATTTACAGGGGGTCGTTCACCCCTCCACTTT. Variable domain in full (rest from reference TRBV7-9 and TRBJ1-6): DTGVSQNPRHKITKRGQNVTFRCDPISEHNRLYWYRQTLGQGPEFLTYFQNEAQLEKSRLLSDRFSAERPKGSFSTLEIQRTEQGDSAMYLCASSLEFTGGRSPLHFGNGTRLTVT.

With respect to this clone: This sample includes further DNA sequences coding for the same CDR3. This rearrangement joins TRBV2 to TRBJ2-7, with TRBD1 as a possible D gene (6 bases). CDR1 is SNHLY, CDR2 FYNNEI, per germline. V was pared by 5 bases and J by 4 bases, with 9 bases between. The CDR3 contains 12 residues. The CDR3 nucleotides read TGTGCCAGCAGTACACAGGGTTACGAGCAGTACTTC. It codes for CASSTQGYEQYF.

V gene TRBV6-5 combines with J gene TRBJ2-7; TRBD1 might be the D (5 bases). The CDR3 extends over 15 amino acids. V lost 2 bases and J lost 3, with 14 bases in between. The germline V gene encodes CDR1 MNHEY and CDR2 SVGAGI. CDR3 sequence (DNA): TGTGCCAGCAGTTACGACAGTTCGACTGGCTACGAGCAGTACTTC. This sequence encodes CASSYDSSTGYEQYF.

The chain has TRBV5-6 and TRBJ2-7, with no clear D. The V gene lost 1 base and the J gene lost 2 bases, with 7 bases spanning the gap. Germline V gives CDR1 SGHDT, CDR2 YYEEEE. This CDR3 contains 13 residues. This CDR3 reads CASSLTPTYEQYF. DNA of the CDR3: TGTGCCAGCAGCTTGACCCCGACCTACGAGCAGTACTTC.

The chain couples TRBV5-5 to TRBJ1-1; 8 nucleotides agree with TRBD1. The CDR3 runs to 15 residues. Per the germline V gene, CDR1 is SGHKS and CDR2 is YYEKEE (reference sequence). Unmatched junction bases numbered 13, after V lost 7 bases and J lost 5 bases. CDR3 DNA sequence: TGTGCCAGCTACTGGTCCCAGGGGGCGGAGACTGAAGCTTTCTTT. Amino acid sequence: CASYWSQGAETEAFF. Using reference TRBV5-5 and TRBJ1-1 for the parts outside the CDR3, the full variable domain is DAGVTQSPTHLIKTRGQQVTLRCSPISGHKSVSWYQQVLGQGPQFIFQYYEKEERGRGNFPDRFSARQFPNYSSELNVNALLLGDSALYLCASYWSQGAETEAFFGQGTRLTVV.

The rearrangement joins TRBV14 to TRBJ2-1; perhaps TRBD2 as D (5 bases). Deletions cut 3 bases from V and 7 bases from J, with 10 bases between. The CDR3 sequence is 13 residues long. Germline lookup yields CDR1 SGHDN and CDR2 FVKESK. CDR3 in DNA: TGTGCCAGCAGCCATGAGAGGGTGAATGAGCAGTTCTTC. It specifies CASSHERVNEQFF. Variable domain in full (rest from reference TRBV14 and TRBJ2-1): EAGVTQFPSHSVIEKGQTVTLRCDPISGHDNLYWYRRVMGKEIKFLLHFVKESKQDESGMPNNRFLAERTGGTYSTLKVQPAELEDSGVYFCASSHERVNEQFFGPGTRLTVL.

The rearrangement joins TRBV6-1 to TRBJ1-6; possibly TRBD1 for D (6 bases). CDR3 size: 17 residues. Germline-derived CDR1 and CDR2 are MNHNS and SASEGT. V was clipped by 2 bases and J by 4 bases, with 15 bases between them. CDR3 amino acids: CASSEIRGLEYNSPLHF. The CDR3 nucleotides are TGTGCCAGCAGTGAAATACGGGGGCTGGAATATAATTCACCCCTCCACTTT.

The rearrangement joins TRBV6-5 to TRBJ1-1; the D is unclear. The CDR3 consists of 16 residues. From germline, CDR1 is MNHEY and CDR2 SVGAGI. V lost 0 bases and J 5 bases, leaving 16 bases between the germline ends. The chain's CDR3 is CASSYSATRFGTEAFF. The CDR3 DNA sequence: TGTGCCAGCAGTTACTCGGCCACCAGGTTCGGGACTGAAGCTTTCTTT.

The gene calls are TRBV6-4 and TRBJ1-2; D uncertain. V lost 6 bases, J lost 3 bases, and 5 bases lay in between. From germline, CDR1 is MRHNA and CDR2 SNTAGT. The CDR3 totals 11 residues. As DNA, the CDR3 is TGTGCCAGCAGCGACCACTATGGCTACACCTTC. It is translated as CASSDHYGYTF.

As for this clone: Different DNA sequences within this sample yield the same CDR3. The CDR3 loop is CASGLEKNSKNEQFF. The DNA for the CDR3 is TGTGCCAGCGGACTTGAGAAAAATTCCAAGAATGAGCAGTTCTTC. This rearrangement joins TRBV6-9 to TRBJ2-1, with a tentative D call TRBD2 (5 bases). The germline CDR1 and CDR2 sequences are MNHGY and SVAAGI. Trimming took 8 bases from V and 7 from J, leaving 21 bases between them. The CDR3 has 15 residues.

The V call is TRBV7-9, the J call TRBJ1-1, with D unresolved. The CDR3 loop spans 14 amino acids. Trimming removed 5 bases from V and 5 bases from J, with 15 bases in between. From germline, CDR1 is SEHNR and CDR2 FQNEAQ (reference sequence). CDR3 in DNA: TGTGCCAGCAGCGAAGACGGTATTCAGACTGAAGCTTTCTTT. Its translation is CASSEDGIQTEAFF. The full variable domain, with the rest looked up from reference TRBV7-9 and TRBJ1-1, is DTGVSQNPRHKITKRGQNVTFRCDPISEHNRLYWYRQTLGQGPEFLTYFQNEAQLEKSRLLSDRFSAERPKGSFSTLEIQRTEQGDSAMYLCASSEDGIQTEAFFGQGTRLTVV.

The chain uses TRBV12-2 and TRBJ2-7; the tabulated D call, TRBD2, remains unverified against the DNA. TRBV12-2 is a known pseudogene. The CDR3 is 16 amino acids. CDR3 region: CASPGLAGGRDREQYF. The CDR3 DNA follows: TGTGCAAGTCCGGGACTAGCGGGAGGGCGGGACCGAGAGCAGTACTTC.

Remarks on this clone: Germline and junction disagree at one end, which may indicate a read error. This chain uses TRBV7-7 with TRBJ2-1; D is unclear. The CDR3 has 13 amino acids. Germline V gene lookup returns CDR1 SSHAT and CDR2 FNYEAQ (reference sequence). As DNA, the CDR3 is TGTGCTAGCAGCCAACAAGAGAGGAATGAGCAGTTCTTC. Translating it yields CASSQQERNEQFF. The whole variable domain, filled in from reference TRBV7-7 and TRBJ2-1, reads GAGVSQSPRYKVTKRGQDVTLRCDPISSHATLYWYQQALGQGPEFLTYFNYEAQPDKSGLPSDRFSAERPEGSISTLTIQRTEQRDSAMYRCASSQQERNEQFFGPGTRLTVL.

In its sample, this clone was seen once. The chain is built from TRBV7-8 and TRBJ2-5, with 9 bases that match TRBD2. The CDR3 is 14 amino acids. Germline CDR1 and CDR2: SGHVS and FQNEAQ. V lost 4 bases to trimming and J lost 3 bases; unmatched junction nucleotides: 3. CDR3 residues: CASSSWTSEETQYF. The CDR3 DNA sequence: TGTGCCAGCAGCTCGTGGACTAGCGAAGAGACCCAGTACTTC.

The chain has TRBV13 and TRBJ2-3, with 7 positions matching TRBD2. The CDR3 length is 17 residues. The junction had 7 bases not matched to a gene; V was cut back by 1 base and J by 0 bases. Germline V CDR1 and CDR2: PRHDT, FYEKMQ (reference sequence). The CDR3 DNA follows: TGTGCCAGCAGCTTAGAGGTCGGGGGGTTGAGCACAGATACGCAGTATTTT. Translating it yields CASSLEVGGLSTDTQYF.

This sequence joins TRBV2 and TRBJ2-1, with D unclear. V lost 2 bases and J lost 7, with 9 bases in between. The CDR3 consists of 13 residues. Germline V gene sequence: CDR1 SNHLY, CDR2 FYNNEI. In DNA form, the CDR3 reads TGTGCCAGCAGTGAAAGGACGAAGAATGAGCAGTTCTTC. This sequence encodes CASSERTKNEQFF.